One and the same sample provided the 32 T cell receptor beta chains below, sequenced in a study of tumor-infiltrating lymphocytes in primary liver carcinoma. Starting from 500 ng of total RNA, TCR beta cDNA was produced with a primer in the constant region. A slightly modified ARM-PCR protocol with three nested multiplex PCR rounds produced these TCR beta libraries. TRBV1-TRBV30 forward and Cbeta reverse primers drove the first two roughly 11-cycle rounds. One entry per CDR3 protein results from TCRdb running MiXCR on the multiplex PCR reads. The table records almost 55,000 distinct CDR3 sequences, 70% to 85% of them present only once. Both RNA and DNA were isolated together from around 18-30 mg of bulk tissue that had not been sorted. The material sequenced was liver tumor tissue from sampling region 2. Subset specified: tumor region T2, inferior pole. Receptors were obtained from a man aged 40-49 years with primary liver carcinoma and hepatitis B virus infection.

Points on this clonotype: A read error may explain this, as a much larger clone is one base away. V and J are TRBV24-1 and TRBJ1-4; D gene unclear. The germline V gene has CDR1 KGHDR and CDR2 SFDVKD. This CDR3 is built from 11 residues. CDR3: CGTRPREKLFF. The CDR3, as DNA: TGTGGCACCAGGCCCCGGGAAAAACTGTTTTTT.

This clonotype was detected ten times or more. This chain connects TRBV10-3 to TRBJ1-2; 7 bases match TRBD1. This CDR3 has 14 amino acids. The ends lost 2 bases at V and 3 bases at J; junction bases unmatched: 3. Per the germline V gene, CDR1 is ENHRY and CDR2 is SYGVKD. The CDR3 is CAISEGRGDYGYTF. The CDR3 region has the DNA TGTGCCATCAGTGAGGGCAGGGGGGACTATGGCTACACCTTC.

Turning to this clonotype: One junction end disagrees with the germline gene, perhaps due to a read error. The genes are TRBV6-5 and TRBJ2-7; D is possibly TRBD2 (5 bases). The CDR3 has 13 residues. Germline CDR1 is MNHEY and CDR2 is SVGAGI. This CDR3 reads CASSSPRGYEQYF. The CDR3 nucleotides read TGTGCTAGCAGTTCCCCCCGCGGGTACGAGCAGTACTTC.

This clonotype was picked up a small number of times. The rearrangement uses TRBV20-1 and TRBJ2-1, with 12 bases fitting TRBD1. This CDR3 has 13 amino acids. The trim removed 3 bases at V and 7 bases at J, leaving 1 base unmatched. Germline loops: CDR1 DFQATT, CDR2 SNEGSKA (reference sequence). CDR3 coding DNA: TGCAGTGCTAGGGGACAGGGGGCAAATGAGCAGTTCTTC. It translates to CSARGQGANEQFF.

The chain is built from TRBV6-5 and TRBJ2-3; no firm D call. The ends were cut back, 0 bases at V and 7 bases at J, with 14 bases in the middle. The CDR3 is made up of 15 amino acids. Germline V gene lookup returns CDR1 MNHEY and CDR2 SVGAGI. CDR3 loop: CASSYSGGTGNTQYF. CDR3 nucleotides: TGTGCCAGCAGTTACTCGGGCGGTACTGGAAATACGCAGTATTTT.

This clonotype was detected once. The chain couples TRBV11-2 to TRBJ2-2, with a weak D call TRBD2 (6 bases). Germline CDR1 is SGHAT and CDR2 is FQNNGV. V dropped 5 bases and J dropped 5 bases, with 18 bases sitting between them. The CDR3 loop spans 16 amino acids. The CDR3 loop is CASSIVTLAGTGELFF. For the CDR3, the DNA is TGTGCCAGCAGCATAGTGACGCTGGCGGGAACCGGGGAGCTGTTTTTT.

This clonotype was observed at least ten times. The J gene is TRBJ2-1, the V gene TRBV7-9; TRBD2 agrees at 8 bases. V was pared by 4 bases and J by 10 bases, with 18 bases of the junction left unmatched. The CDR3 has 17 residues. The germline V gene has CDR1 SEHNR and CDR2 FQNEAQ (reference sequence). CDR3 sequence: CASSSTSSGSRREEQFF. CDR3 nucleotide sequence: TGTGCCAGCAGCTCCACCTCGAGCGGGAGCCGTCGGGAGGAGCAGTTCTTC.

This CDR3 reads CASRSTGEQGQYF. The CDR3 region has the DNA TGTGCCAGCAGGTCCACGGGGGAGCAAGGGCAGTACTTC. The chain couples TRBV12-3 or TRBV12-4 to TRBJ2-7; D is perhaps TRBD2 (6 bases). Trimming took 6 bases from V and 9 from J, leaving 18 bases between them. The CDR3 runs 13 residues.

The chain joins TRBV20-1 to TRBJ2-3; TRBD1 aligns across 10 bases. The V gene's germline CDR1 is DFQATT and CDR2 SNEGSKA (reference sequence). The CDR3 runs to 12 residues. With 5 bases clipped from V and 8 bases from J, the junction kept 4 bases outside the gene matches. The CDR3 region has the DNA TGCAGTGCTTCGACAGGGGGCCTTACGCAGTATTTT. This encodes CSASTGGLTQYF.

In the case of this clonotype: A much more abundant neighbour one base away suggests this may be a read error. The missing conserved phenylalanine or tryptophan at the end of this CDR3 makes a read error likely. CDR3: CASSLSVTRDNEQFI. In DNA form, the CDR3 reads TGCGCCAGCAGCCTGAGTGTGACCCGGGACAATGAGCAGTTCATC. J is TRBJ2-1 and V is TRBV5-1; D uncertain. The germline V and J ends were trimmed by 4 bases and 5 bases, with 16 bases remaining between them. Germline CDR1 and CDR2: SGHRS and YFSETQ. There are 15 residues in the CDR3.

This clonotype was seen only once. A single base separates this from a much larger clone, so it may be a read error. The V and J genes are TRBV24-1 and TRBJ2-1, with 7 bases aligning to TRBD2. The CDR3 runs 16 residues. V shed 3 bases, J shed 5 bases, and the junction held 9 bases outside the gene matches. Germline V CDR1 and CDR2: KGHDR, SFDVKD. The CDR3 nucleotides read TGTGCCACCAGTGATAGAGTACCAGCGGGGAACAATGAGCAGTTCTTC. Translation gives CATSDRVPAGNNEQFF.

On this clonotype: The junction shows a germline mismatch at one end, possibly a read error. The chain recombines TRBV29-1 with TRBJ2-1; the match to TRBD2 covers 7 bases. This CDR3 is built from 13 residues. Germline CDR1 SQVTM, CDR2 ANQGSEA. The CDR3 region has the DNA TGCCGCGTTGTAAGCGGGGACTACAATGAGCAGTTCTTC. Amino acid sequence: CRVVSGDYNEQFF.

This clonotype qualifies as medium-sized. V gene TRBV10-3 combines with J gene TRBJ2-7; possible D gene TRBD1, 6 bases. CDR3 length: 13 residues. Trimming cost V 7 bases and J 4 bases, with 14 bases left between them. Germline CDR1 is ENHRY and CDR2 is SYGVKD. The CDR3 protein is CAIMRTESYEQYF. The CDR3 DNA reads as TGTGCCATCATGAGGACAGAATCTTACGAGCAGTACTTC.

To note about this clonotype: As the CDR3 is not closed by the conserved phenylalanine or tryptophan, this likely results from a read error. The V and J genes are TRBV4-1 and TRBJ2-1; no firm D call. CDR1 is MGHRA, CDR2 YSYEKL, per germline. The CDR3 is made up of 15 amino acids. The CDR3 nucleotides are TGCGCCAGCATCCAAGATCCCGGCCCACACAATGAGCAGTTCTTA. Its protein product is CASIQDPGPHNEQFL.

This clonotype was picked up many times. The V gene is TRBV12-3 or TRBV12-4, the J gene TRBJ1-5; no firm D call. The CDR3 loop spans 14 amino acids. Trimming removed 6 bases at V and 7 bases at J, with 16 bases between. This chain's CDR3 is CASSLPPEGQPQHF. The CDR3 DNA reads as TGTGCCAGCAGCCTTCCCCCCGAGGGCCAGCCCCAGCATTTT.

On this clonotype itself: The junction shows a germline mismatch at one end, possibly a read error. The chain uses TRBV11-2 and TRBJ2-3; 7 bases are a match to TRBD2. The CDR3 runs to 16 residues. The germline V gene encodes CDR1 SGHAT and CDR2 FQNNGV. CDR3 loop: CVSSPPASGSTGTQYF. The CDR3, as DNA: TGTGTCAGCAGCCCCCCGGCTAGCGGCAGCACAGGTACGCAGTATTTT.

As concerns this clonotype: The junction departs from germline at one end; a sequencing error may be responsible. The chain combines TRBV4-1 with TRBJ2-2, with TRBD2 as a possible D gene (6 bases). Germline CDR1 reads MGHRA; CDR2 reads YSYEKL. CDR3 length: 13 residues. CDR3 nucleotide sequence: TGTGCCAGCAGCCTAGGACAAGGCGGGGTGCTGTTTTTT. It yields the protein CASSLGQGGVLFF.

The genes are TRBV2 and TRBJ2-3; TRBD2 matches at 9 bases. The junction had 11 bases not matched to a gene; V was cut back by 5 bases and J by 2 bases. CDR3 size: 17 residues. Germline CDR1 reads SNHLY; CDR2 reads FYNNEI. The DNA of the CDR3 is TGTGCCAGCAGTCGGACACATCGGACTAGCGACACAGATACGCAGTATTTT. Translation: CASSRTHRTSDTDTQYF.

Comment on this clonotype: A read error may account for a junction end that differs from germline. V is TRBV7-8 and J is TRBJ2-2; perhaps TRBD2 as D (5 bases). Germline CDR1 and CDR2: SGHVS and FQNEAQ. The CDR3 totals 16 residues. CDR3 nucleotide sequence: TGTGCCAGCAGCATAGTAAGGGTGGCGAACACCGGGGAGCTATTTTTT. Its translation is CASSIVRVANTGELFF.

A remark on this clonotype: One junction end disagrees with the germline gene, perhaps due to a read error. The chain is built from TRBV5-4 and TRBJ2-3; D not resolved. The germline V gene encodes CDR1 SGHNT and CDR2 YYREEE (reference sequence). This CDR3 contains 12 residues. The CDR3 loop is CSSSFTADRQYF. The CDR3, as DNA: TGTTCCAGCAGCTTCACCGCAGATAGGCAGTATTTT. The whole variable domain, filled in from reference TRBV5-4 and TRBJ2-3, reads ETGVTQSPTHLIKTRGQQVTLRCSSQSGHNTVSWYQQALGQGPQFIFQYYREEENGRGNFPPRFSGLQFPNYSSELNVNALELDDSALYLCSSSFTADRQYFGPGTRLTVL.

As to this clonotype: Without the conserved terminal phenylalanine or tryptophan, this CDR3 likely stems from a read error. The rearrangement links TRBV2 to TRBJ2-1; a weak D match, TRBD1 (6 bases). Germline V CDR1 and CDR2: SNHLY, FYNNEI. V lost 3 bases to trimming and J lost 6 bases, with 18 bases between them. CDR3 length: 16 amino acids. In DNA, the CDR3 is TGTGCCAGCAGTGACGACGGCATGGGGGCTGGCAATGAGCAGTTCTTA. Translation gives CASSDDGMGAGNEQFL.

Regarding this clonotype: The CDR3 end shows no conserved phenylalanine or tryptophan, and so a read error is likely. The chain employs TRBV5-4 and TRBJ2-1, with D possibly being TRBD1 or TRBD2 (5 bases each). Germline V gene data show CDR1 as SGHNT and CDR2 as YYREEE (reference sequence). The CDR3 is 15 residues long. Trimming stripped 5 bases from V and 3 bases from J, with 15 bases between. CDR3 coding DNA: TGTGCCAGCAGTCCCGACGGGACGATCTACAATGAGCAGTTCTTG. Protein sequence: CASSPDGTIYNEQFL.

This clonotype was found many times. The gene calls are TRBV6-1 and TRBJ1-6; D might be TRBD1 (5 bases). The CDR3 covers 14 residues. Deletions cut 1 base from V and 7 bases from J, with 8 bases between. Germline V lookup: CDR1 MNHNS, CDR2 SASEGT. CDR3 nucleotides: TGTGCCAGCAGTGAAGGAGGGGAGAATTCACCCCTCCACTTT. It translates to CASSEGGENSPLHF.

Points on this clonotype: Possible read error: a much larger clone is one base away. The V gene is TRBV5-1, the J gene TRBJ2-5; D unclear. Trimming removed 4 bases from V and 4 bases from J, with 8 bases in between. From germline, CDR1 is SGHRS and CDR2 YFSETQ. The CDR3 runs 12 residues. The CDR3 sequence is CASSVVRETQYF. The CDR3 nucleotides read TGCGCCAGCAGCGTAGTCCGAGAGACCCAGTACTTC.

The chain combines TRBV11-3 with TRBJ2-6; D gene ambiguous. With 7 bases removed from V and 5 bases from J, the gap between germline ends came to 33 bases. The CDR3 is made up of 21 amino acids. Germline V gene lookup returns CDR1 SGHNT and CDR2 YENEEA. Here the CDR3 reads CASTKNPPGQHTLLWANVLTF. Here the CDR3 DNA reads TGTGCCAGCACCAAAAATCCCCCCGGGCAGCATACCTTACTCTGGGCCAACGTCCTGACTTTC.

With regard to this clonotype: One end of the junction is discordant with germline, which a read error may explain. CDR3 nucleotide sequence: TGTGCCAGCAGCCAAGATAGTGGTAGCGGGGGGTCCCACGAACAGTACTTC. Encoded protein: CASSQDSGSGGSHEQYF. J is TRBJ2-7 and V is TRBV4-2; TRBD2 matches at 10 bases. This CDR3 spans 17 amino acids. Germline V gene sequence: CDR1 LGHNA, CDR2 YNFKEQ.

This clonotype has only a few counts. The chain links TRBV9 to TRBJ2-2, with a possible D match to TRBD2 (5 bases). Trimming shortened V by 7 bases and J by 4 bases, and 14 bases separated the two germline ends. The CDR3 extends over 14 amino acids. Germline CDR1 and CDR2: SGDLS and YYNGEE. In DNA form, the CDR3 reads TGTGCCAGCGTCAGCGGCGCTACCACCGGGGAGCTGTTTTTT. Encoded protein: CASVSGATTGELFF.

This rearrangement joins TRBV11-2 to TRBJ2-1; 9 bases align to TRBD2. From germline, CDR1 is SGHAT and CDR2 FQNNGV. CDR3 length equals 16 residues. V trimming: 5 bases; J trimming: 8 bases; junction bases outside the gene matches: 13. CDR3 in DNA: TGTGCCAGCAGCCCTTTAGCGGGAGAGGTTCGAGATGAGCAGTTCTTC. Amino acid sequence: CASSPLAGEVRDEQFF.

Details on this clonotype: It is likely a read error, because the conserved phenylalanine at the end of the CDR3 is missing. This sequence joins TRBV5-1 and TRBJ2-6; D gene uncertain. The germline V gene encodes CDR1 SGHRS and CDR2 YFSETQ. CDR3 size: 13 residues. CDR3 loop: CTSSLAGANVLTL. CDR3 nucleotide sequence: TGCACCAGCAGCTTAGCTGGGGCCAACGTCCTGACTTTA.

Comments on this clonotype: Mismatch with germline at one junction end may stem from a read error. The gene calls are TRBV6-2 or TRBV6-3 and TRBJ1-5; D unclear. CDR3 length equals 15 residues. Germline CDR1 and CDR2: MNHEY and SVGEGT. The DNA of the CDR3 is TGTGCCAACAGTTACCGCTCAAGGGGCAATCAGCCCCAGCATTTT. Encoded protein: CANSYRSRGNQPQHF.

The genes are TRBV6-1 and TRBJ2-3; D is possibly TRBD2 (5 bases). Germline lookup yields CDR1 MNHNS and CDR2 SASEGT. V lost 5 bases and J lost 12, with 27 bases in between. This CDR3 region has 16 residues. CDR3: CASSQLASLTTNAQYF. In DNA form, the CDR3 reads TGTGCCAGCAGTCAATTAGCGAGTTTAACCACAAATGCACAGTATTTT.

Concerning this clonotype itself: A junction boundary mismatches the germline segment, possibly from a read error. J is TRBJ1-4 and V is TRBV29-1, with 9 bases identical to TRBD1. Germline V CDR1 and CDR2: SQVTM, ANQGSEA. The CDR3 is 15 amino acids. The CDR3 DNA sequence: TGCAGCGTTGAAGCCCTGGGACAGGGTGATCAAAAACTGGTTTTT. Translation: CSVEALGQGDQKLVF.